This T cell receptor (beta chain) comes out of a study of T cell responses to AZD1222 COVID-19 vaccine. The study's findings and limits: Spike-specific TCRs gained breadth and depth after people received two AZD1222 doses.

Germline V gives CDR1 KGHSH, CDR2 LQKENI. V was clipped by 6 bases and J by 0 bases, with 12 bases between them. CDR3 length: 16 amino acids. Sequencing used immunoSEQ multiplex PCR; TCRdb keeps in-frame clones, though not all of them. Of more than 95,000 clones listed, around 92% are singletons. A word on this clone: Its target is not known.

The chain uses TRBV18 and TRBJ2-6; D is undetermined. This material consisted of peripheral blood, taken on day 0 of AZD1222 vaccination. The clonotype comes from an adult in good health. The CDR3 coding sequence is TGTGCCAGCTCCCTCGACCAATCCTCTGGGGCCAACGTCCTGACTTTC. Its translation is CASSLDQSSGANVLTF.